This T cell receptor beta chain was recorded in a study of cytomegalovirus exposure and HLA in healthy donors. At the level of the study: Among around 200 million T cells, an earlier analysis found 117 million unique TCR beta sequences.

Germline CDR1 and CDR2: SGHKS and YYEKEE (reference sequence). After removal of 2 bases from V and 5 bases from J, the junction contained 4 bases not matched to a gene. This CDR3 comprises 15 residues. The PCR used 60 Vbeta and 13 Jbeta primers. Method: immunoSEQ multiplex PCR; TCRdb's copy keeps in-frame clones and lacks some. Of 100,000 to 150,000 clones in the sample, 77% are singletons; the top ten hold roughly 3.9%. The chain links TRBV5-5 to TRBJ2-1; 10 positions agree with TRBD2. Material for sequencing was PBMCs. The receptor was derived from a male donor in good health and CMV-seropositive. The CDR3 DNA is TGTGCCAGCAGCTTATCTAGCGGGAGTCACAATGAGCAGTTCTTC. It codes for CASSLSSGSHNEQFF.